This TCR beta chain was captured in a study of CD8+ T cells in alopecia areata. Study details: Treated patients received oral tofacitinib, 5 to 10 mg twice daily.

Study-wide points: Higher clonality was seen in lesional scalp than in normal scalp, especially in alopecia totalis/universalis.

Lesional scalp punch biopsies and peripheral blood came from alopecia areata patients. Investigators sorted PBMCs to obtain both CD4+ and CD8+ T cells. V was shortened by 3 bases and J by 10 bases, with 10 bases between the two germline ends. Germline V gene data show CDR1 as SGHTA and CDR2 as FQGNSA. The CDR3 totals 12 residues. RNA, once extracted, was reverse transcribed into cDNA for use as the sequencing template. TCRdb keeps only in-frame clones here, not all; method: immunoSEQ multiplex PCR. Found here are some 110,000 clones, more than 30% of them singletons; the top ten hold 3.1%. To note about this clone: The antigen is unknown.

The chain joins TRBV7-2 to TRBJ2-1, with D perhaps matching TRBD2 (5 bases). Sequenced material: CD4+ T cells sorted from blood. This TCR came from a human donor with alopecia areata. The CDR3 loop is CASSFSSGEQFF. CDR3 DNA sequence: TGTGCCAGCAGCTTTTCCAGCGGAGAGCAGTTCTTC.